This is a list of T cell receptor gamma chains from one sample in a study of Vδ1+ human thymocytes. TCRdb reprocessed the multiplex PCR reads using CATT. The profile shows tens of thousands of gamma-chain clones, around 20% of them singletons. Sequences were obtained from Vdelta1+ gamma-delta thymocytes from the thymus. The receptors come from a boy under three years old who had congenital heart surgery. CDR3s include the opening cysteine and the closing phenylalanine or tryptophan. Clone size, where shown, is once, few, many, or a class for clones that have expanded.

>TRGJ1/TRGJ2|few|TRGV8
CATWDKGRCYYKKLF
TGTGCCACCTGGGATAAAGGGAGGTGTTATTATAAGAAACTCTTT
>TRGJ1/TRGJ2|-|TRGV9
CALWEVHVDKKLF
TGTGCCTTGTGGGAGGTGCATGTCGATAAGAAACTCTTT
>TRGJP|few|TRGV9
CALWGLPQELGKKIKVF
TGTGCCTTGTGGGGACTACCTCAAGAGTTGGGCAAAAAAATCAAGGTATTT
>TRGJ1/TRGJ2|few|TRGV9
CALWEVIGKLF
TGTGCCTTGTGGGAGGTAATCGGGAAACTCTTT
>TRGJ1/TRGJ2|few|TRGV4
CATWALWYKKLF
TGTGCCACCTGGGCCCTTTGGTATAAGAAACTCTTT
>TRGJP2|-|TRGV5
CATWDPCSDWIKTF
TGTGCCACCTGGGACCCTTGTAGTGATTGGATCAAGACGTTT
>TRGJ1/TRGJ2|medium-sized|TRGV9
CALWEVPYYKKLF
TGTGCCTTGTGGGAGGTGCCCTATTATAAGAAACTCTTT
>TRGJ1/TRGJ2|-|TRGV3
CATWDRLVDYKKLF
TGTGCCACCTGGGACAGGCTTGTAGATTATAAGAAACTCTTT
>TRGJ1/TRGJ2|once|TRGV2
CATWDGLGYYYKKLF
TGTGCCACCTGGGACGGGCTAGGTTATTATTATAAGAAACTCTTT
>TRGJ1/TRGJ2|-|TRGV5
CATWDSGDYYKKLF
TGTGCCACCTGGGACAGCGGGGATTATTATAAGAAACTCTTT
>TRGJ1/TRGJ2|few|TRGV8
CATWVPRLKKLF
TGTGCCACCTGGGTCCCTCGTCTGAAGAAACTCTTT
>TRGJ1/TRGJ2|-|TRGV4
CATWDINKKLF
TGTGCCACCTGGGACATAAATAAGAAACTCTTT
>TRGJ1/TRGJ2|-|TRGV4
CATWDRHYYKKLF
TGTGCCACCTGGGATCGACATTATTATAAGAAACTCTTT
>TRGJ1/TRGJ2|few|TRGV2
CATWDGPKNYYKKLF
TGTGCCACCTGGGACGGGCCAAAGAATTATTATAAGAAACTCTTT
>TRGJ1/TRGJ2|-|TRGV9
CALWENSGKKLF
TGTGCCTTGTGGGAGAATTCTGGTAAGAAACTCTTT
>TRGJ1/TRGJ2|-|TRGV3
CATWDRYYKKLF
TGTGCCACCTGGGACAGGTACTACAAGAAACTCTTT
>TRGJ1/TRGJ2|few|TRGV9
CALWEARCYYKKLF
TGTGCCTTGTGGGAGGCTAGATGTTATTATAAGAAACTCTTT
>TRGJ1/TRGJ2|-|TRGV4
CATWVGSHKKLF
TGTGCCACCTGGGTCGGATCCCATAAGAAACTCTTT
>TRGJ1/TRGJ2|few|TRGV3
CATWGKNYYKKLF
TGTGCCACCTGGGGGAAGAATTATTATAAGAAACTCTTT
>TRGJP2|-|TRGV5
CATWDSSGDWIKTF
TGTGCCACCTGGGACTCTAGCGGTGATTGGATCAAGACGTTT
>TRGJ1/TRGJ2|few|TRGV5
CATNPLKKLF
TGTGCCACCAACCCTCTTAAGAAACTCTTT
>TRGJP2|-|TRGV5
CATWDRLSGDWIKTF
TGTGCCACCTGGGACAGGCTGAGCGGTGATTGGATCAAGACGTTT
>TRGJ1/TRGJ2|-|TRGV9
CALWERVYKKLF
TGTGCCTTGTGGGAACGGGTGTATAAGAAACTCTTT
>TRGJ1/TRGJ2|-|TRGV5
CATWDRGNSNYYKKLF
TGTGCCACCTGGGACAGGGGGAATTCGAATTATTATAAGAAACTCTTT
>TRGJ1/TRGJ2|-|TRGV3
CAAWDRVNYKKLF
TGTGCCGCCTGGGACAGGGTAAATTATAAGAAACTCTTT
>TRGJP1|-|TRGV9
CALWEVGWFKIF
TGTGCCTTGTGGGAGGTGGGTTGGTTCAAGATATTT
>TRGJ1/TRGJ2|few|TRGV4
CATWHADYKKLF
TGTGCCACCTGGCATGCCGATTATAAGAAACTCTTT
>TRGJ1/TRGJ2|medium-sized|TRGV9
CALWEAHYYKKLF
TGTGCCTTGTGGGAGGCCCATTATTATAAGAAACTCTTT
>TRGJ1/TRGJ2|-|TRGV4
CATWDGRYYYKKLF
TGTGCCACCTGGGATGGGCGCTATTATTATAAGAAACTCTTT
>TRGJ1/TRGJ2|few|TRGV2
CATWDCRNYKKLF
TGTGCCACCTGGGACTGCAGGAATTATAAGAAACTCTTT
>TRGJ1/TRGJ2|-|TRGV3
CATWDRPRYKKLF
TGTGCCACCTGGGACAGGCCACGATATAAGAAACTCTTT
>TRGJ1/TRGJ2|-|TRGV8
CATWDSYYKKLF
TGTGCCACCTGGGATTCTTACTATAAGAAACTCTTT
>TRGJ1/TRGJ2|-|TRGV5
CATWDRVPYYKKLF
TGTGCCACCTGGGACAGAGTTCCTTATTATAAGAAACTCTTT
>TRGJP|-|TRGV9
CALWVAGWKLGKKIKVF
TGTGCCTTGTGGGTGGCGGGGTGGAAGTTGGGCAAAAAAATCAAGGTATTT
>TRGJP1|-|TRGV2
CATWTTLGWFKIF
TGTGCCACCTGGACTACCCTAGGTTGGTTCAAGATATTT
>TRGJP1|-|TRGV9
CALWEVHGRYTTGWFKIF
TGTGCCTTGTGGGAGGTGCACGGACGGTATACCACTGGTTGGTTCAAGATATTT
>TRGJ1/TRGJ2|few|TRGV4
CATWDLGYKKLF
TGTGCCACCTGGGATTTAGGTTATAAGAAACTCTTT
>TRGJP1|-|TRGV9
CALWDSGWFKIF
TGTGCCTTGTGGGATTCCGGTTGGTTCAAGATATTT
>TRGJ1/TRGJ2|medium-sized|TRGV5
CATWDRPDYKKLF
TGTGCCACCTGGGACAGGCCTGATTATAAGAAACTCTTT
>TRGJ1/TRGJ2|-|TRGV2
CATWDGPSGYKKLF
TGTGCCACCTGGGACGGGCCGTCGGGTTATAAGAAACTCTTT
>TRGJ1/TRGJ2|medium-sized|TRGV5
CATWENYYKKLF
TGTGCCACCTGGGAGAATTATTATAAGAAACTCTTT
>TRGJ1/TRGJ2|-|TRGV9
CALWEVQAYYKKLF
TGTGCCTTGTGGGAGGTGCAGGCGTATTATAAGAAACTCTTT
>TRGJ1/TRGJ2|-|TRGV5
CATWESEKLF
TGTGCCACCTGGGAGAGTGAGAAACTCTTT
>TRGJ1/TRGJ2|-|TRGV5
CATWDRPGYYKKLF
TGTGCCACCTGGGACAGGCCAGGATATTATAAGAAACTCTTT
>TRGJ1/TRGJ2|few|TRGV4
CATWDPSWDYKKLF
TGTGCCACCTGGGACCCCTCGTGGGATTATAAGAAACTCTTT
>TRGJ1/TRGJ2|-|TRGV3
CATWAPLRVGYYKKLF
TGTGCCACCTGGGCCCCCCTCAGGGTAGGGTATTATAAGAAACTCTTT
>TRGJ1/TRGJ2|few|TRGV4
CATWDLGKYKKLF
TGTGCCACCTGGGATTTGGGGAAATATAAGAAACTCTTT
>TRGJ1/TRGJ2|-|TRGV9
CALWDWNYYKKLF
TGTGCCTTGTGGGACTGGAATTATTATAAGAAACTCTTT
>TRGJ1/TRGJ2|few|TRGV4
CATVVLKKLF
TGTGCCACCGTAGTCCTTAAGAAACTCTTT
>TRGJP|few|TRGV9
CALWEVHKLGKKIKVF
TGTGCCTTGTGGGAGGTGCATAAATTGGGCAAAAAAATCAAGGTATTT
>TRGJ1/TRGJ2|-|TRGV2
CATWDGSAAIYYKKLF
TGTGCCACCTGGGACGGATCAGCCGCCATTTATTATAAGAAACTCTTT
>TRGJ1/TRGJ2|-|TRGV8
CATWVISKKLF
TGTGCCACCTGGGTAATATCTAAGAAACTCTTT
>TRGJ1/TRGJ2|-|TRGV8
CATWDAAPAKLF
TGTGCCACCTGGGACGCGGCTCCGGCGAAACTCTTT
>TRGJP2|few|TRGV2
CATWDAGSDWIKTF
TGTGCCACCTGGGACGCGGGTAGTGATTGGATCAAGACGTTT
>TRGJ1/TRGJ2|few|TRGV9
CALWEALGTHYYKKLF
TGTGCCTTGTGGGAGGCGCTGGGGACCCATTATTATAAGAAACTCTTT
>TRGJ1/TRGJ2|few|TRGV4
CATWGGLDYKKLF
TGTGCCACCTGGGGCGGGCTGGACTATAAGAAACTCTTT
>TRGJ1/TRGJ2|-|TRGV2
CATWDGPRRYYKKLF
TGTGCCACCTGGGACGGGCCTCGTCGATATTATAAGAAACTCTTT
>TRGJ1/TRGJ2|few|TRGV5
CATWDRRGELDYKKLF
TGTGCCACCTGGGACAGGCGTGGGGAATTAGATTATAAGAAACTCTTT
>TRGJ1/TRGJ2|few|TRGV9
CALWEVIVHYKKLF
TGTGCCTTGTGGGAGGTTATTGTGCATTATAAGAAACTCTTT